What follows are 31 T cell receptor beta chains derived from one specimen sequenced in a study of blood T cells in healthy people across ages. The authors ran a second PCR of about 6 to 11 cycles using a sample-barcoded 5' primer and a J-beta primer mix. MiXCR was run by TCRdb on the 5' RACE reads, yielding one entry per CDR3 protein. The sample lists about 1.5 million distinct CDR3 sequences; about 45% were seen once. The sample comprised blood. These receptors were taken from a woman younger than 30 in good health.

This clonotype was seen more than once but under ten times. This chain joins TRBV20-1 and TRBJ2-1; D is undetermined. V gave up 3 bases and J gave up 5 bases, with 8 bases separating them. The CDR3 is made up of 12 amino acids. The germline CDR1 and CDR2 sequences are DFQATT and SNEGSKA (reference sequence). In DNA, the CDR3 is TGCAGTGCTAGGCGTGCCAACAATGAGCAGTTCTTC. Its protein product is CSARRANNEQFF.

CDR3 DNA sequence: TGCAGTGCACAGCCTGACACCGGGGAGCTGTTTTTT. Encoded protein: CSAQPDTGELFF. The gene calls are TRBV20-1 and TRBJ2-2; D gene ambiguous. CDR3 length: 12 amino acids. Germline CDR1 and CDR2: DFQATT and SNEGSKA (reference sequence). V lost 6 bases and J lost 3, with 8 bases in between.

The genes are TRBV7-9 and TRBJ2-7; D might be TRBD1 or TRBD2, each matching 5 bases. The length of the CDR3 is 14 residues. The ends were cut back, 6 bases at V and 3 bases at J, with 15 bases in the middle. CDR1 SEHNR and CDR2 FQNEAQ come from the germline V gene (reference sequence). The CDR3 bases are TGTGCCAGCAGGCCACCGGGACCCATCTACGAGCAGTACTTC. Translating it yields CASRPPGPIYEQYF.

The V and J genes are TRBV11-1 and TRBJ1-1, with 7 bases lining up with TRBD1. This CDR3 comprises 15 residues. V lost 2 bases to trimming and J lost 1 base; unmatched junction nucleotides: 4. Germline values: CDR1 SGHAT, CDR2 FQDESV (reference sequence). CDR3 protein: CASSLQGTANTEAFF. In nucleotides, the CDR3 is TGTGCCAGCAGCTTACAGGGGACAGCGAACACTGAAGCTTTCTTT.

This clonotype has just a few counts. The chain couples TRBV7-9 to TRBJ2-1, with D perhaps matching TRBD2 (6 bases). V lost 6 bases, J lost 4 bases, and 13 bases lay in between. CDR3 length: 14 amino acids. The V gene's germline CDR1 is SEHNR and CDR2 FQNEAQ (reference sequence). In nucleotides, the CDR3 is TGTGCCAGCAGTCCCCGGGACTTTTACAATGAGCAGTTCTTC. It yields the protein CASSPRDFYNEQFF.

Regarding this clonotype: A read error may produce the germline difference seen at one junction end. This chain joins TRBV6-5 and TRBJ1-1; D is possibly TRBD1 (5 bases). The CDR3 has 17 amino acids. Germline loops: CDR1 MNHEY, CDR2 SVGAGI. Here the CDR3 DNA reads TGTGCCATCAGTTCCCGTGGCGCAGGGCCGAGTGGCACTGAAGCTTTCTTT. As protein: CAISSRGAGPSGTEAFF.

V gene TRBV20-1 combines with J gene TRBJ2-1; unclear D gene. This CDR3 spans 13 amino acids. Germline-derived CDR1 and CDR2 are DFQATT and SNEGSKA (reference sequence). V was cut by 6 bases and J by 0 bases, with 9 bases left in between. CDR3 nucleotides: TGCAGTGCCAGCAGGAACTCCTACAATGAGCAGTTCTTC. This translates into CSASRNSYNEQFF.

The chain couples TRBV6-5 to TRBJ1-6; 7 bases line up with TRBD1. The V gene's germline CDR1 is MNHEY and CDR2 SVGAGI. This CDR3 contains 15 residues. Trimming at V came to 5 bases and at J to 7 bases, leaving 8 bases not matched to a gene. Here the CDR3 DNA reads TGTGCCAGCAGTAGACCGACAGGGTACAATTCACCCCTCCACTTT. Protein sequence: CASSRPTGYNSPLHF.

V and J are TRBV7-2 and TRBJ2-3; TRBD2 agrees at 15 bases. The CDR3 loop spans 16 amino acids. Germline CDR1 is SGHTA and CDR2 is FQGNSA. J lost 3 bases, V lost 5 bases, and 3 bases had no gene match. In nucleotides, the CDR3 is TGTGCCAGCAGCGCAGGACTAGCGGGAGGGACAGATACGCAGTATTTT. Its translation: CASSAGLAGGTDTQYF.

This sequence joins TRBV11-2 and TRBJ2-3; tentatively, D is TRBD1 (7 bases). The V end was cut by 5 bases, the J end by 14 bases, with 20 bases between. This CDR3 region has 13 residues. The germline CDR1 and CDR2 sequences are SGHAT and FQNNGV. The CDR3 is CASSPRRGATWYF. CDR3 coding DNA: TGTGCCAGCAGCCCACGCAGGGGGGCGACGTGGTATTTT.

The rearrangement uses TRBV7-9 and TRBJ2-2; D is tentatively TRBD1 or TRBD2 (5 bases each). Germline V gene lookup returns CDR1 SEHNR and CDR2 FQNEAQ (reference sequence). The V and J ends lost 3 bases and 2 bases respectively, with 16 bases between them. This CDR3 spans 17 amino acids. CDR3 in amino acids: CASSFGAGGTNTGELFF. DNA for the CDR3: TGTGCCAGCAGCTTTGGGGCGGGCGGAACAAACACCGGGGAGCTGTTTTTT. The full variable domain, rest sourced from reference TRBV7-9 and TRBJ2-2, is DTGVSQNPRHKITKRGQNVTFRCDPISEHNRLYWYRQTLGQGPEFLTYFQNEAQLEKSRLLSDRFSAERPKGSFSTLEIQRTEQGDSAMYLCASSFGAGGTNTGELFFGEGSRLTVL.

This chain uses TRBV4-1 with TRBJ1-2, with D unclear. The CDR3 spans 14 residues. Looked up from germline, CDR1 is MGHRA and CDR2 is YSYEKL. V was trimmed by 0 bases and J by 4 bases, leaving 9 bases between them. In nucleotides, the CDR3 is TGCGCCAGCAGCCAAGAACCGTTGCTCTATGGCTACACCTTC. It is translated as CASSQEPLLYGYTF.

The sample holds a few counts of this clonotype. The chain combines TRBV2 with TRBJ2-1, with 9 bases aligning to TRBD2. Unmatched junction bases numbered 11, after V lost 5 bases and J lost 9 bases. CDR3 size: 15 residues. Germline values: CDR1 SNHLY, CDR2 FYNNEI. The CDR3 sequence: CASSWGTGLALEQFF. CDR3 bases: TGTGCCAGCAGTTGGGGCACCGGACTAGCGCTTGAGCAGTTCTTC.

This chain uses TRBV10-3 with TRBJ1-5; D call uncertain. This CDR3 is built from 14 residues. The germline V gene encodes CDR1 ENHRY and CDR2 SYGVKD. V lost 3 bases, J lost 4 bases, and 10 bases lay in between. The chain's CDR3 is CAISDEPWNQPQHF. In DNA, the CDR3 is TGTGCCATCAGTGACGAACCGTGGAATCAGCCCCAGCATTTT.

The rearrangement links TRBV4-1 to TRBJ2-1; D gene ambiguous. The CDR3 totals 15 residues. V shed 2 bases and J shed 8 bases, with 16 bases lying between them. CDR1 and CDR2 from the germline V gene are MGHRA and YSYEKL. This CDR3 reads CASSQTTGIWDEQFF. CDR3 nucleotides: TGCGCCAGCAGCCAAACGACTGGGATATGGGATGAGCAGTTCTTC.

V and J are TRBV12-3 or TRBV12-4 and TRBJ1-2; D ambiguous. The V and J ends lost 3 bases and 8 bases respectively, with 13 bases between them. This CDR3 has 13 amino acids. The CDR3 DNA sequence: TGTGCCAGCAGTTTGGGTTTAGGGCGCGGCTACACCTTC. Its translation is CASSLGLGRGYTF.

The chain joins TRBV11-1 to TRBJ2-3; no reliable D call. Trimming took 1 base from V and 7 from J, leaving 9 bases between them. This CDR3 comprises 13 residues. Germline V gene sequence: CDR1 SGHAT, CDR2 FQDESV (reference sequence). The CDR3 sequence: CASSLVNPNTQYF. For the CDR3, the DNA is TGTGCCAGCAGCTTAGTTAACCCTAATACGCAGTATTTT.

This chain joins TRBV7-9 and TRBJ2-5, with TRBD2 matching over 7 bases. This CDR3 comprises 15 residues. Trimming at V came to 5 bases and at J to 2 bases, leaving 8 bases not matched to a gene. From germline, CDR1 is SEHNR and CDR2 FQNEAQ (reference sequence). The CDR3 region is CASSQLGGFQETQYF. Here the CDR3 DNA reads TGTGCCAGCAGCCAACTGGGGGGGTTTCAAGAGACCCAGTACTTC.

This rearrangement joins TRBV20-1 to TRBJ2-1; possibly TRBD2 for D (5 bases). The CDR3 covers 17 residues. Germline assignment: CDR1 DFQATT and CDR2 SNEGSKA (reference sequence). V shed 3 bases and J shed 5 bases, with 23 bases lying between them. The CDR3 DNA reads as TGCAGTGCTAGCGAAGTATCCCGGGCCTGGAGGAACAATGAGCAGTTCTTC. Translating gives CSASEVSRAWRNNEQFF.

The rearrangement joins TRBV4-1 to TRBJ2-7; D perhaps matches TRBD2 (6 bases). Deletions cut 5 bases from V and 3 bases from J, with 14 bases between. The CDR3 runs 14 residues. Germline V CDR1 and CDR2: MGHRA, YSYEKL. This CDR3 is CASSWEDTGYEQYF. In DNA, the CDR3 is TGCGCCAGCAGCTGGGAGGACACGGGCTACGAGCAGTACTTC.

The table lists this clonotype with a few counts. The chain employs TRBV3-1 and TRBJ2-3, with D tentatively TRBD1 or TRBD2 (6 bases each). The V and J ends lost 2 bases and 4 bases respectively, with 10 bases between them. The germline gives CDR1 LGHDT, CDR2 YNNKEL (reference sequence). The CDR3 extends over 14 amino acids. The CDR3 nucleotides read TGTGCCAGCAGCCAACACAGGGAGGCAGATACGCAGTATTTT. Residues: CASSQHREADTQYF.

As regards this clonotype: Compared with germline, one end of the junction differs, possibly owing to a read error. The chain recombines TRBV20-1 with TRBJ1-2; 7 bases match TRBD1. CDR3 length equals 12 residues. The V gene's germline CDR1 is DFQATT and CDR2 SNEGSKA (reference sequence). CDR3 region: CSARQGGYGHTF. The CDR3, as DNA: TGCAGTGCAAGACAGGGCGGCTATGGCCACACCTTC.

This clonotype has only a few counts. The chain has TRBV5-1 and TRBJ2-7; 16 bases are shared with TRBD2. Looked up from germline, CDR1 is SGHRS and CDR2 is YFSETQ. This CDR3 has 19 amino acids. After removal of 1 base from V and 2 bases from J, the junction contained 9 bases not matched to a gene. The CDR3 sequence is CASSLWTGLAGGYPYEQYF. CDR3 coding DNA: TGCGCCAGCAGCTTGTGGACGGGACTAGCGGGAGGGTATCCCTACGAGCAGTACTTC.

The genes are TRBV27 and TRBJ2-1; 7 bases align to TRBD1. With V trimmed by 8 bases and J by 6 bases, 16 bases remained unmatched. Germline V lookup: CDR1 MNHEY, CDR2 SMNVEV (reference sequence). The CDR3 has 16 amino acids. CDR3 amino acids: CASGIQGIGWGNEQFF. CDR3 DNA sequence: TGTGCCAGCGGCATACAGGGGATTGGATGGGGCAATGAGCAGTTCTTC.

This clonotype was observed a few times. The chain uses TRBV6-5 and TRBJ1-1; D is ambiguous. The CDR3 is 13 residues long. Germline V gives CDR1 MNHEY, CDR2 SVGAGI. Trimming took 0 bases from V and 5 from J, leaving 7 bases between them. Here the CDR3 DNA reads TGTGCCAGCAGTTACTCGAAAGGGACTGAAGCTTTCTTT. This codes for CASSYSKGTEAFF.

This rearrangement joins TRBV12-3 or TRBV12-4 to TRBJ1-5; weak D call: TRBD1 (5 bases). The CDR3 is made up of 16 amino acids. V lost 4 bases and J 7 bases, leaving 20 bases between the germline ends. CDR3 protein: CASSSGPRAQGQPQHF. In DNA, the CDR3 is TGTGCCAGCAGTTCGGGGCCCCGGGCCCAAGGCCAGCCCCAGCATTTT.

This clonotype was observed a handful of times. The chain recombines TRBV6-5 with TRBJ1-2; D not certain. The CDR3 runs 13 residues. The germline CDR1 and CDR2 sequences are MNHEY and SVGAGI. Between the trimmed V and J ends, which lost 6 bases and 6 bases, there was a span of 14 bases. The CDR3 is CASRRTGSDGYTF. Here the CDR3 DNA reads TGTGCCAGCAGAAGGACGGGTTCGGATGGCTACACCTTC.

This clonotype was seen a few times. Sequence at one end of the junction differs from germline and may be a read error. The rearrangement links TRBV12-3 or TRBV12-4 to TRBJ2-3; 13 bases align to TRBD2. The CDR3 covers 17 residues. The DNA of the CDR3 is TGTGCCAGCAGCTTAGGACTAGCGGGGGCGAACACAGATACGCAGTATTTT. This translates into CASSLGLAGANTDTQYF.

The V and J genes are TRBV19 and TRBJ2-1; a weak D match, TRBD1 (6 bases). This CDR3 comprises 15 residues. Germline CDR1 LNHDA, CDR2 SQIVND (reference sequence). V shed 6 bases and J shed 4 bases, with 16 bases lying between them. CDR3 coding DNA: TGTGCCAGTAGACCCGGGACACTGAATTACAATGAGCAGTTCTTC. It translates to CASRPGTLNYNEQFF. Full variable domain (outside the CDR3, taken from reference TRBV19 and TRBJ2-1): DGGITQSPKYLFRKEGQNVTLSCEQNLNHDAMYWYRQDPGQGLRLIYYSQIVNDFQKGDIAEGYSVSREKKESFPLTVTSAQKNPTAFYLCASRPGTLNYNEQFFGPGTRLTVL.

This clonotype was seen a handful of times. V is TRBV27 and J is TRBJ2-1, with 7 bases matching TRBD2. J lost 7 bases, V lost 5 bases, and 11 bases had no gene match. The germline CDR1 and CDR2 sequences are MNHEY and SMNVEV (reference sequence). The CDR3 consists of 15 residues. CDR3 sequence (DNA): TGTGCCAGCAGTCAACTACTCGGGCGGGAGAATGAGCAGTTCTTC. It yields the protein CASSQLLGRENEQFF.

As for this clonotype: The junction and the germline gene differ at one end; a read error may be behind it. The V call is TRBV28, the J call TRBJ1-1; no definite D call. The CDR3 covers 15 residues. From germline, CDR1 is MDHEN and CDR2 SYDVKM. For the CDR3, the DNA is TGTGCCGGCAGTTCGCAGGTTGGGATTGGGACTGAAGCTTTCTTT. It yields the protein CAGSSQVGIGTEAFF. Full variable domain (missing parts from reference TRBV28 and TRBJ1-1): DVKVTQSSRYLVKRTGEKVFLECVQDMDHENMFWYRQDPGLGLRLIYFSYDVKMKEKGDIPEGYSVSREKKERFSLILESASTNQTSMYLCAGSSQVGIGTEAFFGQGTRLTVV.